These 2 T cell receptor beta chains were all obtained from the same sample, sequenced in a study of graft-versus-host responses after intestinal transplantation. These receptors' antigens are unknown. This table comes from immunoSEQ multiplex PCR, and its TCRdb copy is limited to in-frame clones, with some not included. The sample lists some 97,000 clones; approximately 84% were seen once. The source material was unstimulated CD4+ T cells sorted from spleen or lymph node cells, sampled before transplant. These receptor sequences come from a human donor who was the organ donor for an intestinal transplant.

This chain uses TRBV5-6 with TRBJ1-1, with no clear D. The CDR3 is 14 residues long. Between the trimmed V and J ends, which lost 3 bases and 6 bases, there was a span of 15 bases. Germline assignment: CDR1 SGHDT and CDR2 YYEEEE. The CDR3 DNA follows: TGTGCCAGCAGCTCCTCGGGCAGAGAGGCTGAAGCTTTCTTT. It specifies CASSSSGREAEAFF.

The chain recombines TRBV19 with TRBJ1-1; 11 bases are shared with TRBD1. With 7 bases clipped from V and 0 bases from J, the junction kept 7 bases outside the gene matches. This CDR3 has 16 amino acids. Per the germline V gene, CDR1 is LNHDA and CDR2 is SQIVND (reference sequence). The CDR3: CASIKDRGLLNTEAFF. The DNA for the CDR3 is TGTGCCAGTATTAAGGACAGGGGGCTGTTGAACACTGAAGCTTTCTTT.